These 18 T cell receptor beta chains came from one sample sequenced in a study of blood T cell repertoires in COVID-19. The method was immunoSEQ multiplex PCR; TCRdb's version includes in-frame clones alone and lacks a portion of them. The sample carries roughly 190,000 clones, over 70% recorded once. Source material: peripheral blood. Receptors were obtained from a man between 60 and 70 years old with acute or convalescent COVID-19.

This clone was picked up one time. J is TRBJ2-2 and V is TRBV5-1; 7 nucleotides align to TRBD2. Per germline, CDR1 SGHRS and CDR2 YFSETQ. CDR3 length: 16 amino acids. Trimming took 3 bases from V and 0 from J; bases not matched to a gene: 5. CDR3 nucleotide sequence: TGCGCCAGCAGCTCCTGGACTAGAGCGAACACCGGGGAGCTGTTTTTT. It is translated as CASSSWTRANTGELFF. The full variable domain, rest sourced from reference TRBV5-1 and TRBJ2-2, is KAGVTQTPRYLIKTRGQQVTLSCSPISGHRSVSWYQQTPGQGLQFLFEYFSETQRNKGNFPGRFSGRQFSNSRSEMNVSTLELGDSALYLCASSSWTRANTGELFFGEGSRLTVL.

This chain uses TRBV18 with TRBJ1-2, with 9 nucleotides matching TRBD1. V lost 1 base to trimming and J lost 2 bases; unmatched junction nucleotides: 2. Per germline, CDR1 KGHSH and CDR2 LQKENI. This CDR3 comprises 15 residues. CDR3 loop: CASSPRQGGNYGYTF. DNA for the CDR3: TGTGCCAGCTCACCACGACAGGGGGGGAACTATGGCTACACCTTC.

The sample holds a few counts of this clone. The V call is TRBV7-9, the J call TRBJ1-5; D is perhaps TRBD1 (5 bases). The V and J ends lost 1 base and 11 bases respectively, with 9 bases between them. CDR3 size: 12 residues. Looked up from germline, CDR1 is SEHNR and CDR2 is FQNEAQ (reference sequence). CDR3 coding DNA: TGTGCCAGCAGCTTAGAATCAGGGTCCCAGCATTTT. This translates into CASSLESGSQHF.

CDR3 sequence reads: CASFPGNQPQHF. The CDR3 bases are TGTGCCAGCTTTCCGGGAAATCAGCCCCAGCATTTT. The V gene is TRBV28, the J gene TRBJ1-5; D uncertain. The germline CDR1 and CDR2 sequences are MDHEN and SYDVKM. V shed 8 bases and J shed 4 bases, with 9 bases lying between them. The CDR3 spans 12 residues.

This sequence joins TRBV2 and TRBJ2-1; D remains ambiguous. The CDR3 has 11 amino acids. Germline CDR1 reads SNHLY; CDR2 reads FYNNEI. V lost 5 bases and J 5 bases, leaving 4 bases between the germline ends. Written as DNA, the CDR3 is TGTGCCAGCAGTCCCGACAATGAGCAGTTCTTC. Translation: CASSPDNEQFF.

The chain is built from TRBV5-1 and TRBJ2-3; maybe TRBD2 (6 bases). Looked up from germline, CDR1 is SGHRS and CDR2 is YFSETQ. Deletions cut 7 bases from V and 2 bases from J, with 17 bases between. The CDR3 is 15 amino acids. CDR3 DNA: TGCGCCAGCCGCCGTCGGGGAGGCCTCACAGATACGCAGTATTTT. Protein: CASRRRGGLTDTQYF.

The rearrangement uses TRBV29-1 and TRBJ2-7; 10 nucleotides align to TRBD2. After removal of 7 bases from V and 4 bases from J, the junction contained 7 bases not matched to a gene. Germline CDR1 is SQVTM and CDR2 is ANQGSEA. The CDR3 consists of 13 residues. CDR3 nucleotide sequence: TGCAGCGGTCGGGCTAGCGGGAGTTACGAGCAGTACTTC. Its translation is CSGRASGSYEQYF.

The genes are TRBV6-2 or TRBV6-3 and TRBJ2-1; 10 bases are shared with TRBD2. This CDR3 spans 20 amino acids. Germline V lookup: CDR1 MNHEY, CDR2 SVGEGT. Trimming cost V 2 bases and J 0 bases; bases outside gene matches: 13. CDR3 amino acids: CASSYPARTSGMSSYNEQFF. The CDR3 bases are TGTGCCAGCAGTTACCCCGCTAGGACTAGCGGAATGAGCTCCTACAATGAGCAGTTCTTC.

This chain links TRBV7-3 with TRBJ2-3, with 13 nucleotides matching TRBD2. Germline V CDR1 and CDR2: SGHTA, FQGTGA. The ends lost 4 bases at V and 4 bases at J; junction bases unmatched: 2. The CDR3 is 15 residues long. The chain's CDR3 is CASSYGLAGADTQYF. Here the CDR3 DNA reads TGTGCCAGCAGCTACGGACTAGCGGGAGCAGATACGCAGTATTTT. The variable domain in full, with the rest retrieved from reference TRBV7-3 and TRBJ2-3, is GAGVSQTPSNKVTEKGKYVELRCDPISGHTALYWYRQSLGQGPEFLIYFQGTGAADDSGLPNDRFFAVRPEGSVSTLKIQRTERGDSAVYLCASSYGLAGADTQYFGPGTRLTVL.

On this clone: The junction does not match germline at one end; this may be a read error. Other DNA sequences in the same sample also yield this CDR3. This rearrangement joins TRBV9 to TRBJ2-5, with 9 bases lining up with TRBD2. CDR1 is SGDLS, CDR2 YYNGEE, per germline. This CDR3 contains 15 residues. The CDR3 coding sequence is TGCCCCCGCCCCCCCCAACGGCGGGGGGGGGAGACCCAGTACTTC. Residues: CPRPPQRRGGETQYF. The complete variable domain, with remaining parts taken from reference TRBV9 and TRBJ2-5, reads DSGVTQTPKHLITATGQRVTLRCSPRSGDLSVYWYQQSLDQGLQFLIQYYNGEERAKGNILERFSAQQFPDLHSELNLSSLELGDSALYFCPRPPQRRGGETQYFGPGTRLLVL.

The V and J genes are TRBV29-1 and TRBJ2-7, with 10 positions matching TRBD1. The CDR3 covers 13 residues. CDR1 and CDR2 from the germline V gene are SQVTM and ANQGSEA. V shed 6 bases and J 3 bases; nucleotides not matched to a gene: 5. As DNA, the CDR3 is TGCAGCGTCGGGACAGGGGAAGGCTACGAGCAGTACTTC. Translating gives CSVGTGEGYEQYF.

V gene TRBV21-1 combines with J gene TRBJ2-6; TRBD2, the table's D call, was not compared with the DNA. TRBV21-1 is listed as a pseudogene. CDR3 length: 19 amino acids. CDR3 in DNA: TGTGCCAGCAGCAAATCGTTAGGAGGGGAGGACTCTGGGGCCAACGTCCTGACTTTC. The encoded protein is CASSKSLGGEDSGANVLTF.

Here the CDR3 reads CASSSYSGGDYEQYF. The CDR3 DNA reads TGTGCCAGCAGTAGCTATTCGGGGGGGGACTACGAGCAGTACTTC. The V call is TRBV2, the J call TRBJ2-7; 8 nucleotides line up with TRBD2. Losses at the gene ends were 5 bases for V and 3 bases for J; bases not matched to a gene: 9. The V gene's germline CDR1 is SNHLY and CDR2 FYNNEI. The CDR3 has 15 residues.

The chain combines TRBV28 with TRBJ2-1, with 7 bases that match TRBD1. Germline V gene lookup returns CDR1 MDHEN and CDR2 SYDVKM. V dropped 8 bases and J dropped 8; count of bases not matched to a gene: 9. CDR3 length: 13 amino acids. CDR3 amino acids: CASRRQGEYEQFF. CDR3 DNA: TGTGCCAGCCGTCGACAGGGAGAGTATGAGCAGTTCTTC.

This clone has ten or more counts. V gene TRBV19 combines with J gene TRBJ1-2; D is perhaps TRBD1 (5 bases). Germline lookup yields CDR1 LNHDA and CDR2 SQIVND (reference sequence). With 9 bases removed from V and 5 bases from J, the gap between germline ends came to 16 bases. This CDR3 comprises 13 residues. The CDR3 nucleotides are TGTGCCAGCTCTATCGACAGACGATATGGCTACACCTTC. This gives the protein CASSIDRRYGYTF.

The gene calls are TRBV6-5 and TRBJ1-3; maybe TRBD1 (5 bases). This CDR3 has 12 amino acids. Germline loops: CDR1 MNHEY, CDR2 SVGAGI. V shed 7 bases and J shed 2 bases, with 6 bases lying between them. The CDR3 region has the DNA TGTGCCAGCATAGGGGCTGGAAACACCATATATTTT. Residues: CASIGAGNTIYF.

V is TRBV4-1 and J is TRBJ1-5; unclear D gene. Germline assignment: CDR1 MGHRA and CDR2 YSYEKL. Trimming took 3 bases from V and 1 from J, leaving 13 bases between them. The CDR3 is 16 amino acids. This CDR3 reads CASSQGSPGSNQPQHF. As DNA, the CDR3 is TGCGCCAGCAGCCAGGGTAGCCCGGGGAGCAATCAGCCCCAGCATTTT.

J is TRBJ1-4 and V is TRBV4-3; D is perhaps TRBD1 (6 bases). The CDR3 extends over 15 amino acids. The V end lost 2 bases, the J end lost 2 bases, and 9 bases lay between the germline ends. CDR1 and CDR2 (germline): LGHNA, YSLEER. The CDR3 sequence: CASSQQQGTNEKLFF. The CDR3 DNA reads as TGCGCCAGCAGCCAACAACAGGGCACTAATGAAAAACTGTTTTTT.